This TCR beta chain is drawn from a study of blood T cell repertoires in COVID-19. Study-level information: Sites across the United States, Italy and Spain contributed samples from acute and convalescent COVID-19. In each case, the material was cDNA or gDNA derived from T cells, B-cell-depleted T cells, or PBMCs.

Germline CDR1 is SGHDT and CDR2 is YYEEEE. The CDR3 extends over 15 amino acids. The ends lost 0 bases at V and 0 bases at J; junction bases unmatched: 0. In the original analysis: Nucleated cell number was recorded as an estimate derived from reference gene primer amplification. The protocol was immunoSEQ multiplex PCR, while the TCRdb copy is restricted to in-frame clones and leaves out a portion. That table furnishes V, J and clone size, whereas the DNA furnished D and trimming. The repertoire holds more than 300,000 clones, with 90% as singletons. This receptor was obtained from a middle-aged woman with COVID-19, enrolled during active disease. The chain has TRBV5-6 and TRBJ1-3; 7 bases line up with TRBD1. The sequenced sample consisted of peripheral blood. This CDR3 reads CASSLGDSSGNTIYF. CDR3 nucleotides: TGTGCCAGCAGCTTGGGGGACAGCTCTGGAAACACCATATATTTT.